The 13 T cell receptor beta chains presented below share a single source sample, sequenced in a study of CD8+ T cells in alopecia areata. RNA was extracted and reverse transcribed into cDNA as the sequencing template. Sequencing was performed with immunoSEQ multiplex PCR; in TCRdb, only in-frame clones are kept and a portion is missing. The repertoire holds over 100,000 clones, around 56% seen once, with roughly 0.5% in the top ten. Treatment: oral pan-JAK inhibitor, 5-10 mg twice daily. The source was CD4+ T cells sorted from blood, collected at week 4, from a patient treated with tofacitinib. These receptors originate from a human donor with alopecia areata.

The chain couples TRBV30 to TRBJ2-7, with D perhaps being TRBD1 or TRBD2 (6 bases each). V shed 3 bases and J shed 1 base, with 16 bases lying between them. The CDR3 is 15 amino acids. In germline, CDR1 is GTSNPN, CDR2 SVGIG (reference sequence). The CDR3 sequence is CAWSPWRGASYEQYF. DNA of the CDR3: TGTGCCTGGAGCCCCTGGAGGGGGGCTTCCTACGAGCAGTACTTC.

In its sample, this clone was seen once. The V gene is TRBV29-1, the J gene TRBJ2-1, with D perhaps matching TRBD2 (6 bases). The V gene lost 7 bases and the J gene lost 4 bases, with 17 bases spanning the gap. CDR1 and CDR2 (germline): SQVTM, ANQGSEA. The CDR3 sequence is 14 residues long. This chain's CDR3 is CSACTGLTYNEQFF. The CDR3 coding sequence is TGCAGCGCCTGTACGGGACTGACATACAATGAGCAGTTCTTC.

The chain is built from TRBV30 and TRBJ1-2; 7 bases match TRBD1. Germline-derived CDR1 and CDR2 are GTSNPN and SVGIG (reference sequence). The CDR3 is made up of 13 amino acids. The junction had 8 bases not matched to a gene; V was cut back by 5 bases and J by 5 bases. CDR3: CAWGLKGAYGYTF. CDR3 nucleotides: TGTGCCTGGGGCCTCAAGGGGGCGTATGGCTACACCTTC.

This clone showed up just a few times. V is TRBV5-4 and J is TRBJ2-6; 8 nucleotides match TRBD1. The CDR3 extends over 18 amino acids. Germline loops: CDR1 SGHNT, CDR2 YYREEE (reference sequence). The trim removed 4 bases at V and 0 bases at J, leaving 9 bases unmatched. The CDR3 DNA reads TGTGCCAGCAGCCGGGCGGACAGGGATAGCTCTGGGGCCAACGTCCTGACTTTC. This translates into CASSRADRDSSGANVLTF. Based on the CDR3 plus reference TRBV5-4 and TRBJ2-6, the full variable domain is ETGVTQSPTHLIKTRGQQVTLRCSSQSGHNTVSWYQQALGQGPQFIFQYYREEENGRGNFPPRFSGLQFPNYSSELNVNALELDDSALYLCASSRADRDSSGANVLTFGAGSRLTVL.

The chain is built from TRBV30 and TRBJ2-1; D gene ambiguous. V lost 0 bases and J lost 5, with 14 bases in between. Germline V gives CDR1 GTSNPN, CDR2 SVGIG (reference sequence). The CDR3 is 15 amino acids. CDR3 in DNA: TGTGCCTGGAGTGTATCTAGTACTTTCCACAATGAGCAGTTCTTC. This gives the protein CAWSVSSTFHNEQFF.

V and J are TRBV7-9 and TRBJ1-4; D call uncertain. The CDR3 totals 15 residues. Germline CDR1 SEHNR, CDR2 FQNEAQ (reference sequence). Trimming removed 5 bases from V and 0 bases from J, with 10 bases in between. The CDR3 region is CASSPREATNEKLFF. Here the CDR3 DNA reads TGTGCCAGCAGCCCCCGAGAGGCAACTAATGAAAAACTGTTTTTT.

In its sample, this clone was seen a few times. DNA of the CDR3: TGCAGCGTGGGGCAGGGGGTCTGGACAGAGACCCAGTACTTC. It encodes CSVGQGVWTETQYF. The chain couples TRBV29-1 to TRBJ2-5; TRBD1 matches at 7 bases. Losses at the gene ends were 6 bases for V and 4 bases for J; bases not matched to a gene: 11. CDR1 is SQVTM, CDR2 ANQGSEA, per germline. CDR3 length: 14 residues.

This clone was observed a handful of times. The rearrangement joins TRBV30 to TRBJ2-3; D is perhaps TRBD2 (5 bases). Looked up from germline, CDR1 is GTSNPN and CDR2 is SVGIG (reference sequence). The CDR3 extends over 14 amino acids. V shed 0 bases and J shed 3 bases, with 10 bases lying between them. The CDR3 DNA reads as TGTGCCTGGAGTGTAGGGAGTAAGACAGATACGCAGTATTTT. It is translated as CAWSVGSKTDTQYF.

The rearrangement links TRBV6-1 to TRBJ2-1, with D maybe TRBD2 (6 bases). V lost 8 bases to trimming and J lost 8 bases, with 10 bases between them. Germline V CDR1 and CDR2: MNHNS, SASEGT. The CDR3 has 11 residues. The CDR3, as DNA: TGTGCCAGCTCTCGACTAGATGAGCAGTTCTTC. It specifies CASSRLDEQFF.

This clone occurred a few times. The chain uses TRBV5-1 and TRBJ2-5; D is perhaps TRBD1 or TRBD2 (5 bases each). This CDR3 region has 12 residues. Germline CDR1 is SGHRS and CDR2 is YFSETQ. V was clipped by 7 bases and J by 11 bases, with 18 bases between them. DNA of the CDR3: TGCGCCAGCCTCGACAGCGTCGGGGAGCAGTACTTC. This translates into CASLDSVGEQYF. The full variable domain, rest sourced from reference TRBV5-1 and TRBJ2-5, is KAGVTQTPRYLIKTRGQQVTLSCSPISGHRSVSWYQQTPGQGLQFLFEYFSETQRNKGNFPGRFSGRQFSNSRSEMNVSTLELGDSALYLCASLDSVGEQYFGPGTRLLVL.

This clone appeared a few times. V usage is TRBV30 and J usage is TRBJ2-6, with D tentatively TRBD1 or TRBD2 (5 bases each). The CDR3 has 20 residues. The V end lost 3 bases, the J end lost 3 bases, and 27 bases lay between the germline ends. Germline CDR1 is GTSNPN and CDR2 is SVGIG (reference sequence). CDR3: CAWSGDRTRVLGVGANVLTF. The CDR3 nucleotides read TGTGCCTGGAGCGGGGACCGGACCCGGGTTTTGGGTGTTGGGGCCAACGTCCTGACTTTC.

The gene calls are TRBV11-2 and TRBJ2-3; TRBD2 agrees at 10 bases. This CDR3 comprises 16 residues. Trimming at V came to 0 bases and at J to 3 bases, leaving 3 bases not matched to a gene. Germline assignment: CDR1 SGHAT and CDR2 FQNNGV. The DNA of the CDR3 is TGTGCCAGCAGCTTAGACTCACTAGCGGGAACAGATACGCAGTATTTT. This encodes CASSLDSLAGTDTQYF.

The sample holds one count of this clone. The chain carries TRBV30 and TRBJ2-7; the D gene is possibly TRBD2 (6 bases). Germline loops: CDR1 GTSNPN, CDR2 SVGIG (reference sequence). V was pared by 5 bases and J by 3 bases, with 20 bases between. The CDR3 has 15 amino acids. This chain's CDR3 is CAWVPGISGRYEQYF. In DNA form, the CDR3 reads TGTGCCTGGGTCCCTGGGATTAGCGGACGCTACGAGCAGTACTTC.